These 13 T cell receptor beta chains were sequenced from one sample in a study of blood T cell repertoires in COVID-19. Sequenced by immunoSEQ multiplex PCR; TCRdb stores in-frame clones only, minus some. Of over 45,000 clones listed, more than 75% are singletons. Material: peripheral blood. The source is an elderly man in a cohort sampled during active COVID-19.

This sequence joins TRBV5-8 and TRBJ2-3; 7 positions agree with TRBD1. The length of the CDR3 is 13 residues. Unmatched junction bases numbered 6, after V lost 4 bases and J lost 7 bases. The germline V gene encodes CDR1 SGHTS and CDR2 YDEGEE. CDR3 loop: CASSLQGWNTQYF. The CDR3 DNA follows: TGTGCCAGCAGCCTACAGGGGTGGAATACGCAGTATTTT.

The V and J genes are TRBV7-9 and TRBJ2-7, with D possibly TRBD1 on 5 matching bases. V shed 2 bases and J shed 7 bases, with 12 bases lying between them. Germline CDR1 is SEHNR and CDR2 is FQNEAQ (reference sequence). This CDR3 contains 13 residues. CDR3 residues: CASSLQGLREQYF. The CDR3 nucleotides read TGTGCCAGCAGCTTACAGGGTCTGAGGGAGCAGTACTTC.

The chain couples TRBV3-1 (or the pseudogene TRBV3-2) to TRBJ2-1; D possibly corresponds to TRBD2 (7 bases). The germline V gene has CDR1 LGHDT and CDR2 YNNKEL (reference sequence). The CDR3 sequence is 12 residues long. V was shortened by 8 bases and J by 7 bases, with 12 bases between the two germline ends. CDR3 sequence: CASGGAPNEQFF. CDR3 coding DNA: TGTGCCAGCGGGGGGGCCCCTAATGAGCAGTTCTTC.

In its sample, this clone was seen once. This specimen includes other DNA sequences encoding the same CDR3. The V and J genes are TRBV19 and TRBJ1-1; 10 bases align to TRBD1. The CDR3 contains 13 residues. V dropped 6 bases and J dropped 4; count of bases not matched to a gene: 2. Germline V gene sequence: CDR1 LNHDA, CDR2 SQIVND (reference sequence). CDR3 loop: CASRDRGLTEAFF. The DNA of the CDR3 is TGTGCCAGTAGAGACAGGGGGCTCACTGAAGCTTTCTTT.

The count of this clone is one. V is TRBV6-2 or TRBV6-3 and J is TRBJ2-1, with TRBD2 matching over 9 bases. Trimming removed 5 bases from V and 4 bases from J; junction bases left unmatched: 3. This CDR3 contains 14 residues. CDR1 is MNHEY, CDR2 SVGEGT, per germline. The CDR3 coding sequence is TGTGCCAGCAGTGTAGCGGGGGCGTACAATGAGCAGTTCTTC. Its translation is CASSVAGAYNEQFF.

This chain links TRBV2 with TRBJ1-2; 8 bases line up with TRBD1. This CDR3 is 14 amino acids long. Germline CDR1 is SNHLY and CDR2 is FYNNEI. Trimming cost V 6 bases and J 2 bases; bases outside gene matches: 5. Here the CDR3 reads CASSDRGLNYGYTF. The CDR3 DNA is TGTGCCAGCAGCGACAGGGGTCTGAACTATGGCTACACCTTC.

The chain couples TRBV30 to TRBJ1-4; 7 nucleotides match TRBD1. Germline V lookup: CDR1 GTSNPN, CDR2 SVGIG (reference sequence). CDR3 length equals 13 residues. J lost 4 bases, V lost 8 bases, and 7 bases had no gene match. CDR3: CASSGQLNEKLFF. CDR3 coding DNA: TGTGCCAGCTCGGGACAGCTTAATGAAAAACTGTTTTTT.

The chain is built from TRBV7-2 and TRBJ1-2, with a tentative D call TRBD1 (5 bases). V shed 1 base and J shed 9 bases, with 21 bases lying between them. Germline V gene sequence: CDR1 SGHTA, CDR2 FQGNSA. The CDR3 is 16 residues long. CDR3 coding DNA: TGTGCCAGCAGCTTAGTAGCCGGGACTGTAACTATGAGCTACACCTTC. It specifies CASSLVAGTVTMSYTF.

This clone appeared a few times. V usage is TRBV4-1 and J usage is TRBJ1-5; D possibly corresponds to TRBD1 (5 bases). There are 16 residues in the CDR3. Germline V gene sequence: CDR1 MGHRA, CDR2 YSYEKL. V lost 1 base and J lost 3, with 13 bases in between. Here the CDR3 DNA reads TGCGCCAGCAGCCAAGGGGTAGGGGAAAACAATCAGCCCCAGCATTTT. This codes for CASSQGVGENNQPQHF.

V is TRBV3-1 (or the pseudogene TRBV3-2) and J is TRBJ1-2; 10 bases match TRBD1. V dropped 3 bases and J dropped 12; count of bases not matched to a gene: 10. CDR1 and CDR2 (germline): LGHDT, YNNKEL (reference sequence). This CDR3 spans 14 amino acids. CDR3 in amino acids: CASSHTGTGAIDTF. As DNA, the CDR3 is TGTGCCAGCAGCCACACCGGGACAGGGGCGATCGACACCTTC.

The chain recombines TRBV18 with TRBJ2-7, with D maybe TRBD1 (6 bases). CDR1 and CDR2 (germline): KGHSH, LQKENI. CDR3 length: 14 amino acids. The V gene lost 2 bases and the J gene lost 1 base, with 9 bases spanning the gap. The CDR3 here is CASSPGGESYEQYF. CDR3 nucleotides: TGTGCCAGCTCACCAGGGGGCGAGTCCTACGAGCAGTACTTC.

The gene calls are TRBV5-3 and TRBJ1-5; D gene ambiguous. TRBV5-3 is given ORF status, its function remaining uncertain. The CDR3 spans 15 residues. V was cut by 0 bases and J by 6 bases, with 13 bases left in between. This CDR3 reads CARSLVAEAIQPQHF. CDR3 sequence (DNA): TGTGCCAGAAGCTTGGTGGCGGAGGCGATTCAGCCCCAGCATTTT.

The chain combines TRBV2 with TRBJ2-1, with 8 bases aligning to TRBD1. CDR3 size: 15 residues. V shed 5 bases and J 2 bases; nucleotides not matched to a gene: 5. Looked up from germline, CDR1 is SNHLY and CDR2 is FYNNEI. The CDR3 region is CASSSGQGAYNEQFF. In DNA form, the CDR3 reads TGTGCCAGCAGTTCCGGACAGGGAGCCTACAATGAGCAGTTCTTC.